This paragraph covers one TCR beta chain sequence. This clonotype was seen repeatedly, ten times or more. Which antigen it targets is not known. One base away there is no much larger clone; base qualities are not given. The ophthalmopathy patients had moderately to severely active disease, with a Clinical Activity Score of 3 or higher, a NOSPECS grade of 4 or higher, and a disease duration of less than 3 months. Anyone with other autoimmune diseases, uncontrolled infections, pregnancy or lactation was excluded from the study. Clinical symptoms, serum thyroxine, TRAb, thyroid ultrasound and orbital computed tomography formed the basis of the diagnosis. Ficoll-Paque density gradient centrifugation was used to isolate PBMCs from about 9.4 ml of fresh peripheral blood. Total RNA was extracted with Trizol reagent and quality-checked on an Agilent 2100 Bioanalyzer. The sample comes from a study of Graves' ophthalmopathy and Graves' hyperthyroidism (dated by TCRdb to the late 2010s). Notes on the research overall: Peripheral blood was collected before any treatment was given, at the time of initial diagnosis. In over 5 hyperthyroidism patients, the T-cell repertoire of thyroid tissue was compared with the T-cell repertoire of blood. In total, approximately 130 blood samples were TCR-sequenced: some 43 ophthalmopathy, about 75 hyperthyroidism and approximately 17 hyperthyroidism-to-ophthalmopathy patients. An independent validation cohort comprised 18 hyperthyroidism patients and 15 to 17 patients who later progressed from hyperthyroidism to ophthalmopathy. To explore V-J signatures that distinguish ophthalmopathy from hyperthyroidism, a discovery set of about a hundred patients was enrolled, made up of about 40 with ophthalmopathy and roughly 57 with stable hyperthyroidism. Once sampling was done, hyperthyroidism patients were given methimazole at a starting dose of 30 mg daily, while ophthalmopathy patients were given high-dose intravenous methylprednisolone. TCR beta repertoire signatures were used to distinguish Graves' ophthalmopathy from Graves' hyperthyroidism and to predict progression to ophthalmopathy. The research as a whole found: The 13-signature model separated ophthalmopathy from stable hyperthyroidism with roughly 89% sensitivity and roughly 84% specificity in cross-validation, and 80%/75% in the test set. No statistical method was used to predetermine the sample size, and group allocation was not hidden from the investigators. Among expanded thyroid clonotypes with frequency above 0.001, most also showed up in blood, which suggests that blood repertoires may reflect the thyroid immune response. In validation, the model predicted ophthalmopathy progression with less than 71% sensitivity and around 72% specificity; approximately 12 predicted patients were CT-confirmed with GO in a median of approximately 6.5 months.

TCR beta CDR3 regions were amplified from RNA transcripts for repertoire sequencing. The first round of RT-PCR was done with HTBI primers and the Qiagen OneStep RT-PCR kit, and was followed by a second round of multiplex PCR, then size selection and purification. Sequencing of the libraries was carried out on an Illumina HiSeq2000 in paired-end mode with 100 bp reads. In the original analysis: SOAPnuke was used to process the reads, removing any read that contained adapters or uncalled bases, had a mean Phred below 15, or lacked an exact match to the constant primer or identifier. High-quality paired reads were merged with COPE v1.2.5. Unique nucleotide sequences were defined as clonotypes and aligned to IMGT TRB V, D and J references using MiTCR v1.1. The analysis was limited to V-J combinations with a frequency above 0.0001, which together covered about 99% of the repertoires. For each V-J combination, a TCR clonal expansion and chaos score was defined as F50 clonal expansion divided by the chaos observed in the TCRdist matrix. Welch's t-statistics and random forest were used to narrow the features down to more than 10 V-J combinations, which were then fed into a naive Bayes classifier. The similarity between thyroid and blood repertoires was quantified using the Morisita-Horn index. TCRdb ran its own pipeline on the public reads, namely fastp trimming at Q25 and MiXCR clone calling, and kept in-frame beta chains. Rows with a matching CDR3 protein are joined into one entry that keeps the most common DNA and genes. Clone size and V and J calls follow TCRdb, not the original study. The sample contains a few hundred thousand distinct CDR3 sequences, roughly a sixth of them found a single time. Around an eighth of the sample is in the top ten clones.

Trimming leaves V shorter by 4 bases and J shorter by 13 bases, with the junction holding 17 bases beyond the gene matches. The cysteine opens and the phenylalanine closes a CDR3 of 14 amino acids. Only the CDR3 DNA stays, 42 bases, in frame from base 1. The CDR1 and CDR2 encoded by the germline V gene (reference sequence) are DFQATT and SNEGSKA. This chain is built from TRBV20-1 and TRBJ1-1; 8 central bases correspond to TRBD1. This clonotype was obtained from an adult man with Graves' ophthalmopathy. Sequenced: peripheral blood. The CDR3 has the sequence CSANGVGTGPEVFF. At the DNA level, the sequence is TGCAGTGCTAATGGCGTCGGGACAGGCCCCGAGGTTTTCTTT.